One and the same sample provided the 8 T cell receptor beta chains below, sequenced in a study of cytomegalovirus exposure and HLA in healthy donors. In the PCR, 60 Vbeta and 13 Jbeta primers were used. Produced via immunoSEQ multiplex PCR; TCRdb's table is partial and in-frame only. The listing contains 130,000 or so clones. The source material was PBMCs. The receptors come from a woman aged 55-69 years in good health and CMV-seronegative.

The chain joins TRBV18 to TRBJ1-2, with D possibly matching TRBD1 (5 bases). The germline V and J ends were trimmed by 3 bases and 4 bases, with 9 bases remaining between them. The germline gives CDR1 KGHSH, CDR2 LQKENI. The CDR3 covers 13 residues. CDR3 DNA sequence: TGTGCCAGCTCACCTTCGGACATCTATGGCTACACCTTC. Protein sequence: CASSPSDIYGYTF.

The CDR3 spells CASSEESGVGEQYF. CDR3 nucleotide sequence: TGTGCCAGCAGTGAAGAATCAGGGGTGGGGGAGCAGTACTTC. The chain couples TRBV6-1 to TRBJ2-7; possibly TRBD1 for D (6 bases). Germline CDR1 reads MNHNS; CDR2 reads SASEGT. V gave up 1 base and J gave up 7 bases, with 14 bases separating them. The length of the CDR3 is 14 residues.

V usage is TRBV4-1 and J usage is TRBJ2-7; no definite D call. Trimming took 2 bases from V and 0 from J, leaving 5 bases between them. Germline CDR1 MGHRA, CDR2 YSYEKL. The CDR3 contains 13 residues. CDR3 in amino acids: CASSQRSSYEQYF. The CDR3 nucleotides are TGCGCCAGCAGCCAAAGGAGCTCCTACGAGCAGTACTTC.

The chain is built from TRBV5-1 and TRBJ2-5; 11 bases are a match to TRBD2. CDR3 length: 17 residues. Germline V gives CDR1 SGHRS, CDR2 YFSETQ. V was pared by 4 bases and J by 1 base, with 9 bases of the junction left unmatched. The CDR3, as DNA: TGCGCCAGCAGCGAGTACGGGACTAGCGGCCTCCAAGAGACCCAGTACTTC. It specifies CASSEYGTSGLQETQYF.

The chain joins TRBV15 to TRBJ2-3; D remains ambiguous. The V end was cut by 0 bases, the J end by 0 bases, with 10 bases between. The germline gives CDR1 LNHNV, CDR2 YYDKDF (reference sequence). The CDR3 loop spans 16 amino acids. This CDR3 is CATSRDLGRSTDTQYF. The CDR3, as DNA: TGTGCCACCAGCAGAGATTTGGGCCGCAGCACAGATACGCAGTATTTT.

The chain recombines TRBV5-1 with TRBJ2-3; 11 bases map to TRBD2. The CDR3 runs to 16 residues. Germline V CDR1 and CDR2: SGHRS, YFSETQ. The junction had 5 bases not matched to a gene; V was cut back by 3 bases and J by 2 bases. This CDR3 is CASSSGTSGYTDTQYF. The CDR3, as DNA: TGCGCCAGCAGCTCCGGGACTAGCGGCTACACAGATACGCAGTATTTT.

The chain uses TRBV4-1 and TRBJ2-5, with 10 nucleotides matching TRBD1. The assigned J gene may be wrong: the sequence end matches TRBJ2-7 better. Per the germline V gene, CDR1 is MGHRA and CDR2 is YSYEKL. This CDR3 contains 15 residues. The CDR3 DNA reads as TGCGCCAGCAGCCAAGTTGGGACAGGGGTCTACGAGCAGTACTTC. Its protein product is CASSQVGTGVYEQYF.

The chain joins TRBV18 to TRBJ1-4, with D possibly TRBD1 on 6 matching bases. CDR1 and CDR2 (germline): KGHSH, LQKENI. Between the trimmed V and J ends, which lost 3 bases and 4 bases, there was a span of 15 bases. CDR3 length: 16 amino acids. The CDR3, as DNA: TGTGCCAGCTCACCCAACGTAAGGACAGTTAATGAAAAACTGTTTTTT. Its protein is CASSPNVRTVNEKLFF.